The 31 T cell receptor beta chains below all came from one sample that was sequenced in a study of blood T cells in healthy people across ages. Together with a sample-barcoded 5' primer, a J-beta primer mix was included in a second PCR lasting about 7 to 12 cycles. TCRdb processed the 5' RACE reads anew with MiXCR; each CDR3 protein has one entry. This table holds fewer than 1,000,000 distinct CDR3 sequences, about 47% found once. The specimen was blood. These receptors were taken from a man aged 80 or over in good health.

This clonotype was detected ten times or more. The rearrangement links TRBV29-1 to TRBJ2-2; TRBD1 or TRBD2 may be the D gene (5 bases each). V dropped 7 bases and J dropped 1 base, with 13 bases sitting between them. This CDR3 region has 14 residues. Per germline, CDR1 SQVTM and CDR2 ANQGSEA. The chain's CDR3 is CSGGSLGNTGELFF. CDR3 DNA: TGCAGCGGGGGGTCTCTGGGGAACACCGGGGAGCTGTTTTTT.

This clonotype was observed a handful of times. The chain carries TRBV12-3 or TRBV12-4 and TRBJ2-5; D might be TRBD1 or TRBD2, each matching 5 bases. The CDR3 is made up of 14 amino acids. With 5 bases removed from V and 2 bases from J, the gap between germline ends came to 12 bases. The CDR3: CASSAGTPQETQYF. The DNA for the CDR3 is TGTGCCAGCAGTGCCGGGACGCCGCAAGAGACCCAGTACTTC.

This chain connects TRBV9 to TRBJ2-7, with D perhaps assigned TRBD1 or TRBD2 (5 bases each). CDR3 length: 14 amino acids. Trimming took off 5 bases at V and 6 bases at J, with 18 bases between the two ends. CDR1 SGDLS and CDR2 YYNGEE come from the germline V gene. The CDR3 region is CASRVGTGSCEQYF. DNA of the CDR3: TGTGCCAGCAGAGTGGGGACGGGAAGCTGCGAGCAGTACTTC.

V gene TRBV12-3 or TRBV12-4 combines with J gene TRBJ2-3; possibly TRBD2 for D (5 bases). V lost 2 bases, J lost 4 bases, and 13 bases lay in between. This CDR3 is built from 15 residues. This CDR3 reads CASSLIGVSADTQYF. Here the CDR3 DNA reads TGTGCCAGCAGTTTAATCGGGGTGAGCGCAGATACGCAGTATTTT.

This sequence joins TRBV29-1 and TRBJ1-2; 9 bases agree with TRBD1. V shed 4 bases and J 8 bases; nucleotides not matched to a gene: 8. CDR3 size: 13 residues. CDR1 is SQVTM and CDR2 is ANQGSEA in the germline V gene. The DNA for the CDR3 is TGCAGCGTTGTCTCGACAGGGGGAGGGGGCTACACCTTC. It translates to CSVVSTGGGGYTF.

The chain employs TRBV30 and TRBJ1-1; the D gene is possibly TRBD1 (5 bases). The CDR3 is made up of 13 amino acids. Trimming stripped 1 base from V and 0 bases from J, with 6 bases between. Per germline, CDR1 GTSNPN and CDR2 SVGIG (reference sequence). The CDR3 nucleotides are TGTGCCTGGAGTGGACAGATGAACACTGAAGCTTTCTTT. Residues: CAWSGQMNTEAFF.

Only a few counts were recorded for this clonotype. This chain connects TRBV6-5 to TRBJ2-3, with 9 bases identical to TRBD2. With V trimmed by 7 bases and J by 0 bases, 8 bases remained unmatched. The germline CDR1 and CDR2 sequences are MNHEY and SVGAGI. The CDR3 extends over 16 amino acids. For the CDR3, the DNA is TGTGCCAGCAAAGATGGGCTAGCGGGAAGCACAGATACGCAGTATTTT. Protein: CASKDGLAGSTDTQYF.

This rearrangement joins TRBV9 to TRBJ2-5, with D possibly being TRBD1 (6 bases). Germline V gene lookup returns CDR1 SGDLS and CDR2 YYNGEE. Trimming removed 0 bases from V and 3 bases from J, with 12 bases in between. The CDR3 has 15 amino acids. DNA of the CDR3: TGTGCCAGCAGCGTAGGGACAGCCAAAGAAGAGACCCAGTACTTC. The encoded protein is CASSVGTAKEETQYF.

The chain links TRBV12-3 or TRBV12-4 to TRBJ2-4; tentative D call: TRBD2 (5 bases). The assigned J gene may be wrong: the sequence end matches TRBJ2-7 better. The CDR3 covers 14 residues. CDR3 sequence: CASSLGSSWNEQYF. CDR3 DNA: TGTGCCAGCAGTTTGGGGAGTAGCTGGAACGAGCAGTACTTC.

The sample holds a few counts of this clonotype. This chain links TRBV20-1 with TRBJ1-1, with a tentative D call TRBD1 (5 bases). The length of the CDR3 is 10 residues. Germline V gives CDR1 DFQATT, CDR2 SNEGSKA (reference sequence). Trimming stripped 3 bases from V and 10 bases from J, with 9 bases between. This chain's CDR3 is CSASRDLAFF. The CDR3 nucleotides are TGCAGTGCTAGCAGGGACCTAGCTTTCTTT.

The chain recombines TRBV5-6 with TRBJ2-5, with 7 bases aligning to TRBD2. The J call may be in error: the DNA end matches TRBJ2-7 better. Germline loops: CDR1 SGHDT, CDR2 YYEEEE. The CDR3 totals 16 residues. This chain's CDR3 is CASSPSPEREGHEQYF. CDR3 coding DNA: TGTGCCAGCAGCCCTTCCCCCGAGCGGGAAGGTCACGAGCAGTACTTC.

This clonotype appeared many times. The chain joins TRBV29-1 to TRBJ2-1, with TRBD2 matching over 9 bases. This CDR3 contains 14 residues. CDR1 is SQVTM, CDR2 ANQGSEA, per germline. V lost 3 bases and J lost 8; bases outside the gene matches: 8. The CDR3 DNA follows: TGCAGCGTTGAGAGGGGCGGGAGGGGCGATGAGCAGTTCTTC. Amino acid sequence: CSVERGGRGDEQFF.

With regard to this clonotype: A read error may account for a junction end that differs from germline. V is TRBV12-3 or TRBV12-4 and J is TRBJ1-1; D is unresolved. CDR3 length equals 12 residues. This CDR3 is CASSLSNAEAFF. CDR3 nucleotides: TGTGCCAGCAGTTTATCGAACGCTGAAGCTTTCTTT.

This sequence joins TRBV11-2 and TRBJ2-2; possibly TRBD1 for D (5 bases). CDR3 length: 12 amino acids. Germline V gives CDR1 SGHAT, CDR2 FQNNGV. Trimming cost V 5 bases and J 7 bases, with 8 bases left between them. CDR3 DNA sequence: TGTGCCAGCAGCCGCAGGGTCGGGGAGCTGTTTTTT. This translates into CASSRRVGELFF.

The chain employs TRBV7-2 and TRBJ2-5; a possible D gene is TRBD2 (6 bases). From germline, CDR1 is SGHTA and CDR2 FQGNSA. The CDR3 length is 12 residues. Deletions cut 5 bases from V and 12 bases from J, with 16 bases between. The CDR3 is CASSTTSPSKYF. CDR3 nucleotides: TGTGCCAGCAGCACAACTAGCCCCTCAAAGTACTTC.

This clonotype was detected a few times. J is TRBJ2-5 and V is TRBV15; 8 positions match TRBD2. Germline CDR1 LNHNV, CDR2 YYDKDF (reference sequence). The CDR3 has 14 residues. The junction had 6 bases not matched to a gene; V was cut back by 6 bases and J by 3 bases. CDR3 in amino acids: CATSVRGGEETQYF. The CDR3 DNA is TGTGCCACCAGTGTTCGGGGGGGAGAAGAGACCCAGTACTTC.

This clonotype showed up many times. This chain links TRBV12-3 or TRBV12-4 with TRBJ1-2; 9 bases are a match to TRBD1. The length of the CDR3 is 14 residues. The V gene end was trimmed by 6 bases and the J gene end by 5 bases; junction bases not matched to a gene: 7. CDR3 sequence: CASRPGTGLYGYTF. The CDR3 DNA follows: TGTGCCAGCAGGCCCGGGACAGGGCTTTATGGCTACACCTTC.

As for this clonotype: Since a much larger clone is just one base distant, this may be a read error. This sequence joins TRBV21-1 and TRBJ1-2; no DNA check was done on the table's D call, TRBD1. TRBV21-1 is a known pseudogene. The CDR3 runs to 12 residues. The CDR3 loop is CAGTGQFYGYTF. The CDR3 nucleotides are TGTGCCGGCACCGGACAGTTCTATGGCTACACCTTC.

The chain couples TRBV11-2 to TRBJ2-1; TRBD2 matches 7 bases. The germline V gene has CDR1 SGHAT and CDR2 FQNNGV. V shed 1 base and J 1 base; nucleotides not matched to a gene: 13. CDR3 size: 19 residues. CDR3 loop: CASSLGRGLAEGSYNEQFF. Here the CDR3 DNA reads TGTGCCAGCAGCTTAGGCAGAGGGCTAGCGGAGGGATCCTACAATGAGCAGTTCTTC.

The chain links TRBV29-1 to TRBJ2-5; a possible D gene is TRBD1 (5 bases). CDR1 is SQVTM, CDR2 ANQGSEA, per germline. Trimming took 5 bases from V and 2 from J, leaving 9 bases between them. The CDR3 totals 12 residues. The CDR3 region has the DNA TGCAGCGTTCAGCCAGGGCAAGAGACCCAGTACTTC. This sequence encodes CSVQPGQETQYF.

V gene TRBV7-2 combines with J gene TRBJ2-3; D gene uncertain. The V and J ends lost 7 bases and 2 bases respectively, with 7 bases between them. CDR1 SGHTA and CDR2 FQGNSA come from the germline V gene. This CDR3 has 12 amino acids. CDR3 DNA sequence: TGTGCCAGCACCCGACTCACAGATACGCAGTATTTT. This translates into CASTRLTDTQYF.

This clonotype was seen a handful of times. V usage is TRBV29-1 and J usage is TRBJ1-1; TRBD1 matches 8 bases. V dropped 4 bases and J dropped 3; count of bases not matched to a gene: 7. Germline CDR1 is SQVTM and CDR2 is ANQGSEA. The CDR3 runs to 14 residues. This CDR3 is CSVAMGQVDTEAFF. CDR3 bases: TGCAGCGTTGCAATGGGACAGGTGGACACTGAAGCTTTCTTT.

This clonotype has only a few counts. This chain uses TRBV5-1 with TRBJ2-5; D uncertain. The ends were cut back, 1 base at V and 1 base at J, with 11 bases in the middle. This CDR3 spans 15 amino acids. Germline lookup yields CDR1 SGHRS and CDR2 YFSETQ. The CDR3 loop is CASSLTSRTQETQYF. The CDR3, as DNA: TGCGCCAGCAGCTTGACCTCCAGAACCCAAGAGACCCAGTACTTC.

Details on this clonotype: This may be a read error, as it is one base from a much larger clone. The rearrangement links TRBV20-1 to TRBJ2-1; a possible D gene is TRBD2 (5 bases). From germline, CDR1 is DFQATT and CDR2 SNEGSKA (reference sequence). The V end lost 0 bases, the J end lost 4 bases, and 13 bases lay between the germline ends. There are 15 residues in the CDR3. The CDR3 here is CSARDGIGVYNEQFF. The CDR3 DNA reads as TGCAGTGCTAGAGACGGGATAGGCGTATACAATGAGCAGTTCTTC.

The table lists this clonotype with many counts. CDR3 DNA sequence: TGCGCCAGCAGGATTGGACAGGGGGACAATTCACCCCTCCACTTT. As protein: CASRIGQGDNSPLHF. The rearrangement joins TRBV5-1 to TRBJ1-6; 10 bases match TRBD1. Germline assignment: CDR1 SGHRS and CDR2 YFSETQ. Trimming took 5 bases from V and 7 from J; bases not matched to a gene: 6. CDR3 length: 15 residues.

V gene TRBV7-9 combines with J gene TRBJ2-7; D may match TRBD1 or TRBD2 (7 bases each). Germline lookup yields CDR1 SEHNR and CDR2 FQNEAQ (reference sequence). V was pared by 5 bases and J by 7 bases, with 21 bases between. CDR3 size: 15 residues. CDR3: CASSPKEGGGVEQYF. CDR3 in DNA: TGTGCCAGCAGCCCAAAGGAGGGAGGGGGCGTTGAGCAGTACTTC.

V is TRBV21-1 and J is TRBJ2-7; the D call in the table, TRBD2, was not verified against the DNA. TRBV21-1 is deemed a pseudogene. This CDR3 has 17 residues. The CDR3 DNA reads TGTGCCAGCAGCTCCTTCTGGGGGGGACTAGCGGTCTACGAGCAGTACTTC. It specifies CASSSFWGGLAVYEQYF.

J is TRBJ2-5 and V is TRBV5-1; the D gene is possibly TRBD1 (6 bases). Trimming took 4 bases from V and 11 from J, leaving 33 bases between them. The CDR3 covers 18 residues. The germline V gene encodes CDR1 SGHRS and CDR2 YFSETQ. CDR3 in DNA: TGCGCCAGCAGCCAAAATCGCCTCGCCAGGGGTCCGCCTGGTGAGCAGTACTTC. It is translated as CASSQNRLARGPPGEQYF.

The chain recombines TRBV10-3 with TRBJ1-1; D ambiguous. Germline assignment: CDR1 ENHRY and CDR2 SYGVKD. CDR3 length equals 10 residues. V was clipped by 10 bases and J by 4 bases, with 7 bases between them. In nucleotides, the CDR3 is TGTGCCACCTTTGGCACTGAAGCTTTCTTT. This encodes CATFGTEAFF.

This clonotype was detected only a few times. The CDR3 protein is CASSDGGQGYSLYPHEQYF. The CDR3 coding sequence is TGTGCCAGCAGCGATGGGGGGCAGGGCTATTCCCTATATCCCCACGAGCAGTACTTC. The chain combines TRBV7-9 with TRBJ2-7; D might be TRBD1 or TRBD2, each matching 6 bases. From germline, CDR1 is SEHNR and CDR2 FQNEAQ (reference sequence). CDR3 length: 19 residues. Trimming left V 5 bases short and J 5 bases short, with 31 bases between.

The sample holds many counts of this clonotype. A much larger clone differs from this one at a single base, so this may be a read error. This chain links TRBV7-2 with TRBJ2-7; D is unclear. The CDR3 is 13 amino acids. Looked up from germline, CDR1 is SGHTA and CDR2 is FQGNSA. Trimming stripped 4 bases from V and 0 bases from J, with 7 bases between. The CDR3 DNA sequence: TGTGCCAGCAGCTGTGGCCCCTCCTACGAGCAGTACTTC. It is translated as CASSCGPSYEQYF.